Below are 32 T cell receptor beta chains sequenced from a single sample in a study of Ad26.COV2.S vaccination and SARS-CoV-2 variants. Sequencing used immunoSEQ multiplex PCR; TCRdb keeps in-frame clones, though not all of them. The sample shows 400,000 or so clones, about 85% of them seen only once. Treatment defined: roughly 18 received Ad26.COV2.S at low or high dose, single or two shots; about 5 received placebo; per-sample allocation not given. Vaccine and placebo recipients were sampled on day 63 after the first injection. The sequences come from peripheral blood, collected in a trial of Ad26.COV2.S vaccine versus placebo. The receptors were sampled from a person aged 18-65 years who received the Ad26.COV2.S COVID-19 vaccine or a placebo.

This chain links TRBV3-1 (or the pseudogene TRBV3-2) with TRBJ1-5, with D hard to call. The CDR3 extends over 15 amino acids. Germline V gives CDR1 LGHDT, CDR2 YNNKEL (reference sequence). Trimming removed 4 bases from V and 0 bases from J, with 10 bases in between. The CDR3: CASSLKAYSNQPQHF. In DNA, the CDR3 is TGTGCCAGCAGCCTCAAGGCCTATAGCAATCAGCCCCAGCATTTT.

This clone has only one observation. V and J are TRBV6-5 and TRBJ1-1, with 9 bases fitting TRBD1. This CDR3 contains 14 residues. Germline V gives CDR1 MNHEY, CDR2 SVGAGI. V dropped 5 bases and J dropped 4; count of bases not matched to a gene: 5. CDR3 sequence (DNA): TGTGCCAGCAGTCTGGGACAGGGAACCACTGAAGCTTTCTTT. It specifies CASSLGQGTTEAFF.

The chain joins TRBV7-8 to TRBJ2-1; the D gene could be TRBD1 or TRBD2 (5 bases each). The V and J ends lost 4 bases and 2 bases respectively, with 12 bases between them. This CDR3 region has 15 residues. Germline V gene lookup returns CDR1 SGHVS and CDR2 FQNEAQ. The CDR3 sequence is CASSSLRGPYNEQFF. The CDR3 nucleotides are TGTGCCAGCAGCTCACTCCGGGGCCCCTACAATGAGCAGTTCTTC.

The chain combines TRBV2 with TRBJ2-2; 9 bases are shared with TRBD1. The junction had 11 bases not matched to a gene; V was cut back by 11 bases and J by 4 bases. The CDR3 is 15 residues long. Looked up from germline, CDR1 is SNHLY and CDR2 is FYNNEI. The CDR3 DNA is TGTGCCTTACTTAGGGGACAGGGAACCACCGGGGAGCTGTTTTTT. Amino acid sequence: CALLRGQGTTGELFF.

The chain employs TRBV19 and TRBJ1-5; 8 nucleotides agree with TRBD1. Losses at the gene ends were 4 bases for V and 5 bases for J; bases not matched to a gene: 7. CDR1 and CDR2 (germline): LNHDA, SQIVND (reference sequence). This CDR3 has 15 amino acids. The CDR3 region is CASSTGQGTYQPQHF. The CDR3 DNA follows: TGTGCCAGTAGTACCGGACAGGGCACTTATCAGCCCCAGCATTTT.

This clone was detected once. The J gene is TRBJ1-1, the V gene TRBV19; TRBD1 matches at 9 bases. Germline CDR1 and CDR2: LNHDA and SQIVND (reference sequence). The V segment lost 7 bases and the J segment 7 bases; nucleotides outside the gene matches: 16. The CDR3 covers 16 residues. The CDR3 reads CASTRLDRGLGGEAFF. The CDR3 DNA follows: TGTGCCAGTACTCGCCTGGACAGGGGCTTGGGGGGTGAAGCTTTCTTT.

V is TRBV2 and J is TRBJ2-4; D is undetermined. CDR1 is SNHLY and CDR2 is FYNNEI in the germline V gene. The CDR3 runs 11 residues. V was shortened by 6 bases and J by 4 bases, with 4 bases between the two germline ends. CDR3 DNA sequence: TGTGCCAGCAGCCTGAAAAACATTCAGTACTTC. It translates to CASSLKNIQYF.

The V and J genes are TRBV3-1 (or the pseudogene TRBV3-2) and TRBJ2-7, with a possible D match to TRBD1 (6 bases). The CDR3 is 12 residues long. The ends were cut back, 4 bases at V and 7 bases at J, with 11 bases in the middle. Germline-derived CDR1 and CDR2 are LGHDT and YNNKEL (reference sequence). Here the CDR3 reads CASSRTGREQYF. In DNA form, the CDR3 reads TGTGCCAGCAGCCGAACAGGGCGGGAGCAGTACTTC.

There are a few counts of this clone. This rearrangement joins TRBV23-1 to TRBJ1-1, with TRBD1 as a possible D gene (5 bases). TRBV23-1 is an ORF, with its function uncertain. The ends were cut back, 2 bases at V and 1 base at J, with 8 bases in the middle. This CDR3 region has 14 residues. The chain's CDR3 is CASSQTTGNTEAFF. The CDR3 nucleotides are TGCGCCAGCAGTCAAACAACAGGGAACACTGAAGCTTTCTTT.

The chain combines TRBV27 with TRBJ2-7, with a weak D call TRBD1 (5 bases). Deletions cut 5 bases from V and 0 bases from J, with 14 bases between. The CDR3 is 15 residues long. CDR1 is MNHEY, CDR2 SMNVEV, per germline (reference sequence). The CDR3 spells CASSPRPGNSYEQYF. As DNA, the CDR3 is TGTGCCAGCAGTCCCAGACCAGGGAACTCCTACGAGCAGTACTTC.

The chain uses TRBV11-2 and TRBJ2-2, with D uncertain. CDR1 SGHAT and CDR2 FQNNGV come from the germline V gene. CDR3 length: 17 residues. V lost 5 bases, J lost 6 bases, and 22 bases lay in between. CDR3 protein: CASSTYNSPVRSGELFF. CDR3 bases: TGTGCCAGCAGCACATACAACAGTCCAGTACGCTCCGGGGAGCTGTTTTTT. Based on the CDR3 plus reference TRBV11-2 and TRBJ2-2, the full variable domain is EAGVAQSPRYKIIEKRQSVAFWCNPISGHATLYWYQQILGQGPKLLIQFQNNGVVDDSQLPKDRFSAERLKGVDSTLKIQPAKLEDSAVYLCASSTYNSPVRSGELFFGEGSRLTVL.

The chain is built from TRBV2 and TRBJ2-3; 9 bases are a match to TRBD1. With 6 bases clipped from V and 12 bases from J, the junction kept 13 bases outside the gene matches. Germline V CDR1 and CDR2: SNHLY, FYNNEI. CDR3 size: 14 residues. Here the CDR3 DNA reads TGTGCCAGCAGCCGGGACAGGGCCCCTGATAGACAGTATTTT. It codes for CASSRDRAPDRQYF.

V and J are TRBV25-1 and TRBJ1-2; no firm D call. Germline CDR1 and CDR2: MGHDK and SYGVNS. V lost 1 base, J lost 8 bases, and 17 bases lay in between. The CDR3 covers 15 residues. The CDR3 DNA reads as TGTGCCAGCAGTGAATCTCCCAGTGACGGCCTCGGCTACACCTTC. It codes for CASSESPSDGLGYTF.

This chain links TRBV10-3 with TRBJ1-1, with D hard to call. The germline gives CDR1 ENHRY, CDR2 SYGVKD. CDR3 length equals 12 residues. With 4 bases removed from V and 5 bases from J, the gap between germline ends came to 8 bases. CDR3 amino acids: CAISARETEAFF. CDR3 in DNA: TGTGCCATCAGTGCCCGGGAAACTGAAGCTTTCTTT.

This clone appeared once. The CDR3 coding sequence is TGCGCCAGCAGCCAGCTCTCAAGGCAGGGGGCTTACAATGAGCAGTTCTTC. Protein: CASSQLSRQGAYNEQFF. The genes are TRBV4-1 and TRBJ2-1; TRBD1 aligns across 8 bases. CDR1 and CDR2 (germline): MGHRA, YSYEKL. The CDR3 extends over 17 amino acids. J lost 4 bases, V lost 3 bases, and 11 bases had no gene match.

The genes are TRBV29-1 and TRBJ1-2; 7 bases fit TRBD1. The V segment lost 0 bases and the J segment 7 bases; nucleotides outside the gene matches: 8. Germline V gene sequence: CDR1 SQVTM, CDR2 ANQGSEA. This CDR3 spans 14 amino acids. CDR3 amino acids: CSVEDRTGLSGYTF. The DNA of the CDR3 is TGCAGCGTTGAAGATAGGACAGGACTAAGTGGCTACACCTTC.

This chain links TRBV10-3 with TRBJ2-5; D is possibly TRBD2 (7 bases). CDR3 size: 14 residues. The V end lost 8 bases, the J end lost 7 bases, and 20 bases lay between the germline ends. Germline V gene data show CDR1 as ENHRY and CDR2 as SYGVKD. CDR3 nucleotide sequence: TGTGCCATCGGAGGGGGGGCTGGATATGGGACCCAGTACTTC. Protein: CAIGGGAGYGTQYF.

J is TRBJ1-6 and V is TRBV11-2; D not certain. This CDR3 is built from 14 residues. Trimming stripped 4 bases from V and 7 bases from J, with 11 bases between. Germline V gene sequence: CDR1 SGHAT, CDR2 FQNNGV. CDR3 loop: CASSYLTANSPLHF. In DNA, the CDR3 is TGTGCCAGCAGCTACCTTACAGCGAATTCACCCCTCCACTTT.

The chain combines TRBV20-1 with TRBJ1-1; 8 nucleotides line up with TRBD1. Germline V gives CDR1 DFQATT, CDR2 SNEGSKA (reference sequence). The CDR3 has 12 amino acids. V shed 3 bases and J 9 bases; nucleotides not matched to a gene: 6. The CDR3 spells CSASYQGAKAFF. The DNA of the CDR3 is TGCAGTGCTAGTTACCAGGGGGCGAAAGCTTTCTTT.

The CDR3 nucleotides are TGTGCCAGCAGCTTCGGACAGAGGAACACTGAAGCTTTCTTT. It translates to CASSFGQRNTEAFF. V usage is TRBV7-9 and J usage is TRBJ1-1; perhaps TRBD1 as D (6 bases). This CDR3 comprises 14 residues. CDR1 is SEHNR, CDR2 FQNEAQ, per germline (reference sequence). Deletions cut 3 bases from V and 1 base from J, with 9 bases between. Variable domain in full (rest from reference TRBV7-9 and TRBJ1-1): DTGVSQNPRHKITKRGQNVTFRCDPISEHNRLYWYRQTLGQGPEFLTYFQNEAQLEKSRLLSDRFSAERPKGSFSTLEIQRTEQGDSAMYLCASSFGQRNTEAFFGQGTRLTVV.

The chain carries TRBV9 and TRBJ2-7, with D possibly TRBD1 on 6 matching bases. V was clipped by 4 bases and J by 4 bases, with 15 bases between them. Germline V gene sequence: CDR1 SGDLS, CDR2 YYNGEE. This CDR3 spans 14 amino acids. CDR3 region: CASSPRYQGYEQYF. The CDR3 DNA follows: TGTGCCAGCAGCCCGCGATATCAGGGGTACGAGCAGTACTTC.

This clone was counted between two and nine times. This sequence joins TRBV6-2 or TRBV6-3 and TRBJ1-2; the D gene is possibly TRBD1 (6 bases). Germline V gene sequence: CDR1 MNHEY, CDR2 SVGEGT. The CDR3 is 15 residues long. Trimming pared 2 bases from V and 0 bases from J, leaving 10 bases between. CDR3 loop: CASSYGGRANYGYTF. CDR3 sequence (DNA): TGTGCCAGCAGTTACGGGGGCAGAGCTAACTATGGCTACACCTTC.

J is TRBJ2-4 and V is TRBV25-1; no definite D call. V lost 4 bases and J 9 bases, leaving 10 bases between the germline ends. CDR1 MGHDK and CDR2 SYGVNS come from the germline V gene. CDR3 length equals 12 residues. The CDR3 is CASSGTTGIQYF. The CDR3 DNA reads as TGTGCCAGCAGTGGGACCACCGGCATTCAGTACTTC.

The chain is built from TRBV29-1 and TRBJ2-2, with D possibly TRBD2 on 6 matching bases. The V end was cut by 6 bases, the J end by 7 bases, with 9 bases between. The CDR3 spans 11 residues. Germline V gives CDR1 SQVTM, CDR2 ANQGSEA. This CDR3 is CSVSGDGELFF. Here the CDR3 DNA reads TGCAGCGTCTCGGGGGACGGGGAGCTGTTTTTT.

CDR3 sequence: CASSYGAVGEQFF. CDR3 coding DNA: TGTGCCAGCAGCTACGGGGCTGTGGGTGAGCAGTTCTTC. This chain connects TRBV7-9 to TRBJ2-1; tentatively, D is TRBD1 or TRBD2 (5 bases each). This CDR3 contains 13 residues. Per the germline V gene, CDR1 is SEHNR and CDR2 is FQNEAQ (reference sequence). The ends were cut back, 4 bases at V and 9 bases at J, with 13 bases in the middle.

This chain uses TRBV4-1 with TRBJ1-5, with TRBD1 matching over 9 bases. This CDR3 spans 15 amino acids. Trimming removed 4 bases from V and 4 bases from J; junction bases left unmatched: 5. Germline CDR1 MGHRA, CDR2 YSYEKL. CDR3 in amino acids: CASSPTGTGNQPQHF. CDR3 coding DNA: TGCGCCAGCAGCCCCACCGGGACAGGGAATCAGCCCCAGCATTTT.

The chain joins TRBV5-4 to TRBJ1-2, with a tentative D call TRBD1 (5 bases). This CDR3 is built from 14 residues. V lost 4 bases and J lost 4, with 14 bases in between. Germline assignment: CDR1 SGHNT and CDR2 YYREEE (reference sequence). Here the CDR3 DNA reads TGTGCCAGCAGCACCCAGGGTGGCGGCTATGGCTACACCTTC. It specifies CASSTQGGGYGYTF.

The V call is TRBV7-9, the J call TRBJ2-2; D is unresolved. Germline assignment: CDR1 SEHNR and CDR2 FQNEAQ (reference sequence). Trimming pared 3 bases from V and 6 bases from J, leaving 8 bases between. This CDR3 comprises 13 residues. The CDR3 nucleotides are TGTGCCAGCAGCTTTTCCCCGGCCGGGGAGCTGTTTTTT. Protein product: CASSFSPAGELFF.

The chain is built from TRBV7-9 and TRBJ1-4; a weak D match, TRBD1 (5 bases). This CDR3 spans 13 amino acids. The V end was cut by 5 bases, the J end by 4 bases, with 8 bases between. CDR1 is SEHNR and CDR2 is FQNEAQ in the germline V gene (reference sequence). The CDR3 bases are TGTGCCAGCAGCCAGGGTTTTAATGAAAAACTGTTTTTT. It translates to CASSQGFNEKLFF.

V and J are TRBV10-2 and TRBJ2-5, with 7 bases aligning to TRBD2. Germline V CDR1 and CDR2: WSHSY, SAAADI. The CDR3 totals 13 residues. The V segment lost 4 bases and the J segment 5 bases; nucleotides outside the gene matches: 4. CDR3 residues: CASSVLGGETQYF. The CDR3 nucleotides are TGCGCCAGCAGTGTATTGGGAGGGGAGACCCAGTACTTC.

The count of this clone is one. CDR3 sequence: CASADRPGTVPDTQYF. CDR3 bases: TGTGCCAGCGCCGACAGACCTGGGACAGTTCCAGATACGCAGTATTTT. V gene TRBV25-1 combines with J gene TRBJ2-3, with TRBD1 matching 7 bases. The CDR3 has 16 residues. The germline CDR1 and CDR2 sequences are MGHDK and SYGVNS. V dropped 8 bases and J dropped 4; count of bases not matched to a gene: 15.

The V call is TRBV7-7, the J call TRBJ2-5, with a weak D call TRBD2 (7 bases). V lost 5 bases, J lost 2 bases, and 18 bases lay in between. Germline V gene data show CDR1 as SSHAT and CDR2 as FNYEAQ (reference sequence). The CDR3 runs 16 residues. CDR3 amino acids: CASSPVGGAAQETQYF. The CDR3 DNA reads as TGTGCCAGCAGCCCCGTGGGGGGGGCAGCTCAAGAGACCCAGTACTTC.